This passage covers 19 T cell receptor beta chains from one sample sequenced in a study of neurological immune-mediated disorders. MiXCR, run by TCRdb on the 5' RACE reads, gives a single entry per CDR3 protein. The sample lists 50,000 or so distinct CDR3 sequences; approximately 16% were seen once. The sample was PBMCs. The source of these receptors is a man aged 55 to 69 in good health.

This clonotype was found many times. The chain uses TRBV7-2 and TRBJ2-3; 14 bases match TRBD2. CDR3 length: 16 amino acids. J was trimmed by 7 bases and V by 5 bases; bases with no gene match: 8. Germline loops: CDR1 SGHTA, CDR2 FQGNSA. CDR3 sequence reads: CASSLRGLAGVNTQYF. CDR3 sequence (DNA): TGTGCCAGCAGCCTCCGGGGACTAGCGGGAGTTAATACGCAGTATTTT.

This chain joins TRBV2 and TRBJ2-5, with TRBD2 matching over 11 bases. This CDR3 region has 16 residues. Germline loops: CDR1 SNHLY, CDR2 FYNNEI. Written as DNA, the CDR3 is TGTGTTAGCAGTGACGTCGGGACTAGCGGCCAAGAGACCCAGTACTTC. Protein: CVSSDVGTSGQETQYF.

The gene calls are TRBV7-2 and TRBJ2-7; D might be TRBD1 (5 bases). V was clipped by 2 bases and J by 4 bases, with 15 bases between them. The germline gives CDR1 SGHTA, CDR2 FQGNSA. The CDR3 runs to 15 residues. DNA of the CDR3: TGTGCCAGCAGCTTATACCCATCAGGGCTGTACGAGCAGTACTTC. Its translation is CASSLYPSGLYEQYF.

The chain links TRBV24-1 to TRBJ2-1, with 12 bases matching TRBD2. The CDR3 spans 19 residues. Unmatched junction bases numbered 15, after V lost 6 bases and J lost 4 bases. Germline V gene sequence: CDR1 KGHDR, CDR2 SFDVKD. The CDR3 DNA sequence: TGTGCCACCAGTATCGGACGGAAGACTAGCGGGAGCCCTTACAATGAGCAGTTCTTC. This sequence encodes CATSIGRKTSGSPYNEQFF.

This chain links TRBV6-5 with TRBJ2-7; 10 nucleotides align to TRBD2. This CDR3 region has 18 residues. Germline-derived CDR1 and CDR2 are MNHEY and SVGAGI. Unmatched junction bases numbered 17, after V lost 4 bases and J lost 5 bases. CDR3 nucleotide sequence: TGTGCCAGCAGTTTTCTTCCCACCCTCGGACTAGCGGTGGACGAGCAGTACTTC. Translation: CASSFLPTLGLAVDEQYF.

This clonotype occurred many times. CDR3 amino acids: CASSVGTGTSGIYEQFF. DNA of the CDR3: TGTGCCAGCAGCGTAGGGACCGGGACTAGCGGGATCTATGAGCAGTTCTTC. The chain has TRBV9 and TRBJ2-1; the match to TRBD2 covers 13 bases. This CDR3 is 17 amino acids long. The J segment lost 8 bases and the V segment lost 0 bases, leaving 8 bases of the junction unmatched. Germline V gene sequence: CDR1 SGDLS, CDR2 YYNGEE.

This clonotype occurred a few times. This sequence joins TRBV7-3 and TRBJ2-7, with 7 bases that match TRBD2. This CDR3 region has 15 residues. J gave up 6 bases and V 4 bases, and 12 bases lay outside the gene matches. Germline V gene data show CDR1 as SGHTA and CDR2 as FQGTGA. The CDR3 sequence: CASSSGPAGTREQYF. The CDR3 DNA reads TGTGCCAGCAGCTCCGGGCCAGCGGGAACCCGCGAGCAGTACTTC. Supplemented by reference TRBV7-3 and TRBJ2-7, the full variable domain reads GAGVSQTPSNKVTEKGKYVELRCDPISGHTALYWYRQSLGQGPEFLIYFQGTGAADDSGLPNDRFFAVRPEGSVSTLKIQRTERGDSAVYLCASSSGPAGTREQYFGPGTRLTVT.

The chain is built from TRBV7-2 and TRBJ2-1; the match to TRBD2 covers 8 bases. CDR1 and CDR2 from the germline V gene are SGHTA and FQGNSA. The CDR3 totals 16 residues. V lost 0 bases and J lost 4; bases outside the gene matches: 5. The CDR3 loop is CASSLASAGGYNEQFF. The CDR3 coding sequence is TGTGCCAGCAGCTTAGCGTCGGCGGGAGGTTACAATGAGCAGTTCTTC.

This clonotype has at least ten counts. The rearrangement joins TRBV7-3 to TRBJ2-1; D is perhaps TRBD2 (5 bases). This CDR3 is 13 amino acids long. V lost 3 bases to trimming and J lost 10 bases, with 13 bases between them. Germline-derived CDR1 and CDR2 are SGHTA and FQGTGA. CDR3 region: CASSFTDYGEQFF. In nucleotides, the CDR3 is TGTGCCAGCAGCTTCACCGACTATGGGGAGCAGTTCTTC.

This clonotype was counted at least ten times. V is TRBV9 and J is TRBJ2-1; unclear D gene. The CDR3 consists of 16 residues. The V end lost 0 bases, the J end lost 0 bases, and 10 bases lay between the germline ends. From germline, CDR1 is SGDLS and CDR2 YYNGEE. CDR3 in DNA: TGTGCCAGCAGCGTAGATGCCAGCTCCTCCTACAATGAGCAGTTCTTC. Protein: CASSVDASSSYNEQFF. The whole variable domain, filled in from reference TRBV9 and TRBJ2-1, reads DSGVTQTPKHLITATGQRVTLRCSPRSGDLSVYWYQQSLDQGLQFLIQYYNGEERAKGNILERFSAQQFPDLHSELNLSSLELGDSALYFCASSVDASSSYNEQFFGPGTRLTVL.

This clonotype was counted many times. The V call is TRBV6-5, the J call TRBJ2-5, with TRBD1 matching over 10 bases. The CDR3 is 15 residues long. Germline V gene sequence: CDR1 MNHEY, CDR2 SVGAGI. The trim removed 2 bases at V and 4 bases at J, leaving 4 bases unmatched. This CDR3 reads CASSYGDRGRETQYF. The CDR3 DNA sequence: TGTGCCAGCAGTTACGGGGACAGGGGAAGAGAGACCCAGTACTTC.

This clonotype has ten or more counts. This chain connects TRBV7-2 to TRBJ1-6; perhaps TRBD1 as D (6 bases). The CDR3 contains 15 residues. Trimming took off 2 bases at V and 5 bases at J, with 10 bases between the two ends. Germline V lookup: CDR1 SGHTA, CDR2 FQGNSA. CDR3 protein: CASSLNRAHNSPLHF. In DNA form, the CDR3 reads TGTGCCAGCAGCTTAAACAGGGCCCATAATTCACCCCTCCACTTT.

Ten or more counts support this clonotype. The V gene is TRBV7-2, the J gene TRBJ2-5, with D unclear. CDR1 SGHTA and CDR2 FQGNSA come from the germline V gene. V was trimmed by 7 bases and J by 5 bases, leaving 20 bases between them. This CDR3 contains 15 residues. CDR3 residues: CASINLGSPWETQYF. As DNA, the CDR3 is TGTGCCAGCATCAACTTGGGGTCCCCGTGGGAGACCCAGTACTTC.

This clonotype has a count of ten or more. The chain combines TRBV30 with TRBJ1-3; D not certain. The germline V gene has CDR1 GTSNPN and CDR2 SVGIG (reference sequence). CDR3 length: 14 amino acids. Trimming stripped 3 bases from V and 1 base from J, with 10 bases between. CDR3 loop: CAWSVRGSGNTIYF. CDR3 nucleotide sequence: TGTGCCTGGAGCGTCCGAGGGTCTGGAAACACCATATATTTT.

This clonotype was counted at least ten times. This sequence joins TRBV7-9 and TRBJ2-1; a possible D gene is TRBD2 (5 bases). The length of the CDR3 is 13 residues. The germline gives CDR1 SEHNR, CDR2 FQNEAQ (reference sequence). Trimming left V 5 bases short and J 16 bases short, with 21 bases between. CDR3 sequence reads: CASSAEGWSFFFF. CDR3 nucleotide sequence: TGTGCCAGCAGCGCCGAGGGATGGTCCTTCTTTTTCTTC.

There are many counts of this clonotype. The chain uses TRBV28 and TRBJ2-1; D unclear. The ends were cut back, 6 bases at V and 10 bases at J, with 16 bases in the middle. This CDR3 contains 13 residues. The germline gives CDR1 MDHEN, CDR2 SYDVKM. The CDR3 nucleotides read TGTGCCAGCAGATTTAGGCCCGGGTCGGAGCAGTTCTTC. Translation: CASRFRPGSEQFF. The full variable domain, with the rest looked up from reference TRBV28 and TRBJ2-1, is DVKVTQSSRYLVKRTGEKVFLECVQDMDHENMFWYRQDPGLGLRLIYFSYDVKMKEKGDIPEGYSVSREKKERFSLILESASTNQTSMYLCASRFRPGSEQFFGPGTRLTVL.

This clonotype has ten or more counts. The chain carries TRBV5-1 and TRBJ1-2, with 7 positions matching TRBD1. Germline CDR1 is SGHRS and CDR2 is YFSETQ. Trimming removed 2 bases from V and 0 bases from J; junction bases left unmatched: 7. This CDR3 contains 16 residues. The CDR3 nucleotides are TGCGCCAGCAGCTTCCGGGACAGAGGACCTAACTATGGCTACACCTTC. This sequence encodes CASSFRDRGPNYGYTF.

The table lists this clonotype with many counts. CDR3 sequence (DNA): TGTGCCAGCAGTTTTAGGGCTTCCACAGATACGCAGTATTTT. This codes for CASSFRASTDTQYF. The J gene is TRBJ2-3, the V gene TRBV12-3 or TRBV12-4, with unresolved D. V was clipped by 3 bases and J by 2 bases, with 9 bases between them. CDR3 length: 14 residues.

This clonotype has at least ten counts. The CDR3 is CSARGGLAGVSSSYNEQFF. The CDR3 coding sequence is TGCAGTGCTAGAGGGGGGCTAGCGGGAGTTTCAAGCTCCTACAATGAGCAGTTCTTC. The chain employs TRBV20-1 and TRBJ2-1; 10 bases fit TRBD2. CDR1 DFQATT and CDR2 SNEGSKA come from the germline V gene (reference sequence). The CDR3 has 19 residues. With V trimmed by 1 base and J by 0 bases, 12 bases remained unmatched.